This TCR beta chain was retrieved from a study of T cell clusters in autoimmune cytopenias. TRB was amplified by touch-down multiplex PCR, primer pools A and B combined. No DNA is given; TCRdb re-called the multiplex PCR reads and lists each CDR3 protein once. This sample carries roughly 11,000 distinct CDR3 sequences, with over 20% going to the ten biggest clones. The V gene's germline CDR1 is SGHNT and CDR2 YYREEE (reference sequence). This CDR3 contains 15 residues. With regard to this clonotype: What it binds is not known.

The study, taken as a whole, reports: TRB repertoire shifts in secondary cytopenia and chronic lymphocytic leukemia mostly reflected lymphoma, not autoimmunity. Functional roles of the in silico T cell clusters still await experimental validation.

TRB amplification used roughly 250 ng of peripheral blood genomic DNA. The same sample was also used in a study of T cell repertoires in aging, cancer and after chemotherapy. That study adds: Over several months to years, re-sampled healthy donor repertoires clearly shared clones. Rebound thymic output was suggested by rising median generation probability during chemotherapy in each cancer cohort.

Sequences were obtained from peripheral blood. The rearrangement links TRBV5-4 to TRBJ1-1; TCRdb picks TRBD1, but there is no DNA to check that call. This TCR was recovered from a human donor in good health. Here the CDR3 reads CASSLAGGPNTEAFF. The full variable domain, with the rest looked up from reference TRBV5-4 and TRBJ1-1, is ETGVTQSPTHLIKTRGQQVTLRCSSQSGHNTVSWYQQALGQGPQFIFQYYREEENGRGNFPPRFSGLQFPNYSSELNVNALELDDSALYLCASSLAGGPNTEAFFGQGTRLTVV.